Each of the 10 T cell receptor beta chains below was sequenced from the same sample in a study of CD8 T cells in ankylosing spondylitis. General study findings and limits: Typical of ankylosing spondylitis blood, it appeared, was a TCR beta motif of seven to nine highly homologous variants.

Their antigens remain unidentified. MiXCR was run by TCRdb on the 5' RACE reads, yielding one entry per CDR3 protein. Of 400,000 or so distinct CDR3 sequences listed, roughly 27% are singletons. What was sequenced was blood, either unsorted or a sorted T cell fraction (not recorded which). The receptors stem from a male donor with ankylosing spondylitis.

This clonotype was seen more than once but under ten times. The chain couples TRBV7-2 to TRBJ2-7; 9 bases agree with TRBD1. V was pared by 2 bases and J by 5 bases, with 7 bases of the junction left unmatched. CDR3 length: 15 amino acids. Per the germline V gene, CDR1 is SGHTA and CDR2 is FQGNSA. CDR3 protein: CASSLTGTGFNEQYF. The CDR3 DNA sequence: TGTGCCAGCAGCTTAACTGGGACAGGGTTCAACGAGCAGTACTTC.

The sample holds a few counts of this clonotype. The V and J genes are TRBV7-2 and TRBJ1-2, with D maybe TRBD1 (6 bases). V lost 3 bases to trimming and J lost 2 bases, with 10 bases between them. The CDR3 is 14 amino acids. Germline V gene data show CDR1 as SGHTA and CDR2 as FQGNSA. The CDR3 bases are TGTGCCAGCAGCTTGGGACACCTGAACTATGGCTACACCTTC. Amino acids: CASSLGHLNYGYTF.

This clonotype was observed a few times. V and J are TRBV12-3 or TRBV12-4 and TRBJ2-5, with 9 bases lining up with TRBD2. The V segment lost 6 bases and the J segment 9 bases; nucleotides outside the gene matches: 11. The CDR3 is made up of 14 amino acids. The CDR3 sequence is CASSSSGRYRAQYF. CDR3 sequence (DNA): TGTGCCAGCAGCTCCAGCGGGAGGTATAGGGCCCAGTACTTC.

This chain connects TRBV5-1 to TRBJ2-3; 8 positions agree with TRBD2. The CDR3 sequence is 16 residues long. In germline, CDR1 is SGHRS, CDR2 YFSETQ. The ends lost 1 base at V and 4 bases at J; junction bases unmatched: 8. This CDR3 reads CASSLQSRTSSDTQYF. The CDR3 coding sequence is TGCGCCAGCAGCTTGCAGTCCCGGACTAGCTCAGATACGCAGTATTTT.

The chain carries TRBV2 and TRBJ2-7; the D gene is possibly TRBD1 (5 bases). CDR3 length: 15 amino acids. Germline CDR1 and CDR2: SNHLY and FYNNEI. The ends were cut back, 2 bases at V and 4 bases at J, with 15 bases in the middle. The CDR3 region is CASSELPGSRYEQYF. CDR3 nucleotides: TGTGCCAGCAGTGAACTACCAGGGTCAAGGTACGAGCAGTACTTC.

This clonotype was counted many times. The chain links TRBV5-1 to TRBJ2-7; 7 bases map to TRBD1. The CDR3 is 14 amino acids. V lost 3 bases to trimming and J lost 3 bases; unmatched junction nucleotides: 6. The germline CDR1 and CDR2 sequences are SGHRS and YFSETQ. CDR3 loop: CASSSRDRDYEQYF. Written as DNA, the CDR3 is TGCGCCAGCAGCTCCCGAGACAGGGACTACGAGCAGTACTTC.

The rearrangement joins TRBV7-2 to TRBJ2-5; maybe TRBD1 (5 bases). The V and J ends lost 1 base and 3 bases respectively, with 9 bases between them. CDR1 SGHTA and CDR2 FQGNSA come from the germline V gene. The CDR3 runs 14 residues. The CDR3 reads CASSLEVGEETQYF. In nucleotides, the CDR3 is TGTGCCAGCAGCTTAGAAGTAGGGGAAGAGACCCAGTACTTC.

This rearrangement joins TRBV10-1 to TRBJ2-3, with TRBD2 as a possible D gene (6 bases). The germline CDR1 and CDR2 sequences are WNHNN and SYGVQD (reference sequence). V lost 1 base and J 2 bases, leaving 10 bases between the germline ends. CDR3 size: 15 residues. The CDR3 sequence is CASSEFAGFTDTQYF. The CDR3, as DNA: TGCGCCAGCAGTGAGTTCGCGGGATTCACAGATACGCAGTATTTT.

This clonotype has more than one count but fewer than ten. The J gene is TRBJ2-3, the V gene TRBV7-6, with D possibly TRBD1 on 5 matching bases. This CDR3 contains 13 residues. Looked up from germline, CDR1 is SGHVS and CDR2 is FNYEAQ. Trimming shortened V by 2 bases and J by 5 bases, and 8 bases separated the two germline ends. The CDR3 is CASSLLGRDTQYF. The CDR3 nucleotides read TGTGCCAGCAGCTTACTGGGGCGAGATACGCAGTATTTT.

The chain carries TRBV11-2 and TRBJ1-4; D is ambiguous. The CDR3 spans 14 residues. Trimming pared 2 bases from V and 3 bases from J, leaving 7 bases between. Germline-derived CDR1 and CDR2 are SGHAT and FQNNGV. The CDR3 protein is CASSLMRANEKLFF. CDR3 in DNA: TGTGCCAGCAGCTTAATGAGGGCTAATGAAAAACTGTTTTTT.